Here is one T cell receptor (beta chain) with its context. Its antigen is still unknown. Found in a library prepared for alpha chains, this beta chain is an off-target read, and its abundance has little meaning. Each CDR3 protein is one row after TCRdb ran MiXCR on the 5' RACE reads. Of 5,500 to 8,000 distinct CDR3 sequences listed, approximately 14% are singletons. The data belong to a study of spatial heterogeneity in lung cancer. Germline CDR1 SGHTA, CDR2 FQGNSA. With V trimmed by 2 bases and J by 3 bases, 4 bases remained unmatched. The CDR3 is made up of 15 amino acids. Time point specified: sample taken at primary tumor resection. Findings and limits, study-wide: Tumoral mutation counts were tracked by counts of expanded intratumoral alpha and beta TCRs.

The chain has TRBV7-2 and TRBJ1-3; 7 positions agree with TRBD1. The TCR originated in a male donor with early-stage non-small cell lung cancer. Sample: lung tumor tissue, taken at surgery. The CDR3 DNA is TGTGCCAGCAGCTTAAGAGGGGGCTATGGAAACACCATATATTTT. Translation gives CASSLRGGYGNTIYF. Based on the CDR3 plus reference TRBV7-2 and TRBJ1-3, the full variable domain is GAGVSQSPSNKVTEKGKDVELRCDPISGHTALYWYRQSLGQGLEFLIYFQGNSAPDKSGLPSDRFSAERTGGSVSTLTIQRTQQEDSAVYLCASSLRGGYGNTIYFGEGSWLTVV.